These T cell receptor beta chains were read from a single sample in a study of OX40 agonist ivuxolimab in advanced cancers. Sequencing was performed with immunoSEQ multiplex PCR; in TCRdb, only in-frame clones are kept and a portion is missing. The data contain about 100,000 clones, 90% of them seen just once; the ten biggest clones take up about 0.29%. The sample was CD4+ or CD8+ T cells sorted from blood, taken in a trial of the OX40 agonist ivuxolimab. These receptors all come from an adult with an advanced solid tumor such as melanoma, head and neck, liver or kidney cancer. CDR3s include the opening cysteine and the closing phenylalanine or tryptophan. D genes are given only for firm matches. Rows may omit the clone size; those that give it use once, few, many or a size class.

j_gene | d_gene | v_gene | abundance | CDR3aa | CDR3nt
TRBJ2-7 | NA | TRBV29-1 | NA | CSVAPGRAREQYF | TGCAGCGTTGCCCCCGGCAGGGCTCGGGAGCAGTACTTC
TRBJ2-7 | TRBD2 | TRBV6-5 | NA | CASSPGLAAYEQYF | TGTGCCAGCAGTCCGGGACTAGCGGCTTACGAGCAGTACTTC
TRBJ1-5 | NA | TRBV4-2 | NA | CASSQDWGKAGGQPQHF | TGTGCCAGCAGCCAAGATTGGGGAAAGGCCGGGGGGCAGCCCCAGCATTTT
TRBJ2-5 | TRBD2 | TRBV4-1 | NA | CASSQGLAGGPRETQYF | TGCGCCAGCAGCCAAGGACTAGCGGGAGGGCCTAGAGAGACCCAGTACTTC
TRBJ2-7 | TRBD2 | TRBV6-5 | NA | CASSYDGTSGSWQYF | TGTGCCAGCAGTTACGACGGGACTAGCGGGTCGTGGCAGTACTTC
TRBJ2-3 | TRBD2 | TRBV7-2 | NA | CASSLTSGSSSDTQYF | TGTGCCAGCAGCTTGACTAGCGGGAGTAGCTCAGATACGCAGTATTTT
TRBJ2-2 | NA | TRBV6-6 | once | CASRPGTTNTGELFF | TGTGCCAGCAGACCCGGGACGACGAACACCGGGGAGCTGTTTTTT
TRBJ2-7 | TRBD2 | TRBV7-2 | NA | CASSLAGTSKQYF | TGTGCCAGCAGCTTAGCGGGGACTAGCAAGCAGTACTTC
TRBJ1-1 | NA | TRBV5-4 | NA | CASSLYRARGAFF | TGTGCCAGCAGCTTGTATCGCGCCCGGGGGGCTTTCTTT
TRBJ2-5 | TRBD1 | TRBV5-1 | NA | CASSKLQGPPQETQYF | TGCGCCAGCAGCAAATTACAGGGGCCCCCCCAAGAGACCCAGTACTTC
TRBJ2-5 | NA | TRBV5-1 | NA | CASSLAVLDTETQYF | TGCGCCAGCAGCTTGGCGGTCCTAGATACGGAGACCCAGTACTTC
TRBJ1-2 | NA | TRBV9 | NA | CASSANRFGYTF | TGTGCCAGCAGCGCGAACCGTTTTGGCTACACCTTC
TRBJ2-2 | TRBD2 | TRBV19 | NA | CASNKGGSGRNTGELFF | TGTGCCAGCAATAAGGGCGGGAGTGGGAGAAACACCGGGGAGCTGTTTTTT
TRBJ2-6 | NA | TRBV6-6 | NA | CASLDHSGANVLTF | TGTGCCAGCCTGGACCACTCTGGGGCCAACGTCCTGACTTTC
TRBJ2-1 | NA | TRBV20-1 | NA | CSARDQREQFF | TGCAGTGCTAGAGATCAGCGGGAGCAGTTCTTC
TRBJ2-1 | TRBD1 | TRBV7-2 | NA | CASSLAGQGISDEQFF | TGTGCCAGCAGCTTAGCAGGACAGGGAATTTCCGACGAGCAGTTCTTC
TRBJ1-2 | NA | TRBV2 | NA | CASSSDSNRGYTF | TGTGCCAGCAGTTCAGACAGTAATCGAGGCTACACCTTC
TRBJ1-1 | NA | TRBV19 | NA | CASSMPRGRVMNTEAFF | TGTGCCAGTAGTATGCCCAGGGGACGAGTTATGAACACTGAAGCTTTCTTT
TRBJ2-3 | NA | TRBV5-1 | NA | CASRTADTQYF | TGCGCCAGCAGGACAGCAGATACGCAGTATTTT
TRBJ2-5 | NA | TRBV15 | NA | CATSRDRKETQYF | TGTGCCACCAGCAGAGATCGAAAAGAGACCCAGTACTTC
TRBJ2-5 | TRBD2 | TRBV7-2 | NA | CASSPGLAGFMYF | TGTGCCAGCAGCCCGGGACTAGCGGGCTTCATGTACTTC
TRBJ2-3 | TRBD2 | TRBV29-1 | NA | CSVHLAGGTDTQYF | TGCAGCGTCCATTTAGCGGGAGGAACAGATACGCAGTATTTT
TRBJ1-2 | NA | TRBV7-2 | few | CASSLDLDTRYGYTF | TGTGCCAGCAGCTTAGACCTCGACACCAGATATGGCTACACCTTC
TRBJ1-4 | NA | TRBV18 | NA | CASSTVATNEKLFF | TGTGCCAGCTCAACAGTGGCAACTAATGAAAAACTGTTTTTT
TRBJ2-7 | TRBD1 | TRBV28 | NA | CASSLGRDSSYEQYF | TGTGCCAGCAGTTTGGGACGGGACAGCTCCTACGAGCAGTACTTC
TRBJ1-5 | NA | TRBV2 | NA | CASSTRDNQPQHF | TGTGCCAGCAGTACCAGGGACAATCAGCCCCAGCATTTT
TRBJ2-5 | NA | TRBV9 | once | CASSPRLDQETQYF | TGTGCCAGCAGCCCCCGACTGGACCAAGAGACCCAGTACTTC
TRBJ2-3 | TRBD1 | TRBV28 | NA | CASRTGAVNLDTQYF | TGTGCCAGCAGGACAGGGGCAGTAAATTTAGATACGCAGTATTTT
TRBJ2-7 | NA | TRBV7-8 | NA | CASSLARTELSYEQYF | TGTGCCAGCAGCTTGGCGAGGACAGAGCTTTCCTACGAGCAGTACTTC
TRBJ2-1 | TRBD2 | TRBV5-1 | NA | CASSSIAGGTTSNYNEQFF | TGCGCCAGCAGCTCCATAGCGGGAGGAACCACCTCCAACTACAATGAGCAGTTCTTC
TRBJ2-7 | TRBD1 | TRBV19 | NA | CASSFPGQGIYEQYF | TGTGCCAGTAGTTTCCCGGGACAGGGGATCTACGAGCAGTACTTC
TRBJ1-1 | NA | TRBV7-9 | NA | CASSPQLNTEAFF | TGTGCCAGCAGCCCCCAGTTGAACACTGAAGCTTTCTTT
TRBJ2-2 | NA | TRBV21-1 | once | CASSKTLMTGGDGELFF | TGTGCCAGCAGCAAAACTCTTATGACAGGGGGAGACGGGGAGCTGTTTTTT
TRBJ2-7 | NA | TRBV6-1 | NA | CATGQTYEQYF | TGTGCCACCGGACAGACCTACGAGCAGTACTTC
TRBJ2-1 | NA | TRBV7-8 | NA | CASSLEGAGAEQFF | TGTGCCAGCAGCTTAGAAGGTGCGGGGGCTGAGCAGTTCTTC
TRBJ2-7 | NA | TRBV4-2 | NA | CASSKNGRAQDSYEQYF | TGTGCCAGCAGCAAAAACGGCAGGGCCCAAGACTCCTACGAGCAGTACTTC
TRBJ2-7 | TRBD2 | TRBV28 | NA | CASSSSSGSYEQYF | TGTGCCAGCAGCTCCTCTAGCGGGAGCTACGAGCAGTACTTC
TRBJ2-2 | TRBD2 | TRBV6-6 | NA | CASSYSVAGGSGELFF | TGTGCCAGCAGTTACTCGGTAGCGGGAGGATCCGGGGAGCTGTTTTTT
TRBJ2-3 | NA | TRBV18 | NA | CASSPQRGGADTQYF | TGTGCCAGCTCACCACAAAGGGGTGGCGCAGATACGCAGTATTTT
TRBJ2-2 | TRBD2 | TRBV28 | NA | CASSTSGTTGELFF | TGTGCCAGCAGTACTAGCGGGACCACCGGGGAGCTGTTTTTT
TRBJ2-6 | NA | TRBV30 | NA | CAWSVIGGYTGANVLTF | TGTGCCTGGAGTGTGATAGGGGGGTATACTGGGGCCAACGTCCTGACTTTC
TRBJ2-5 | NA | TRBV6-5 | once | CASSHGLGETQYF | TGTGCCAGCAGTCACGGACTGGGGGAGACCCAGTACTTC
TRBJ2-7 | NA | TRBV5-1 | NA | CASSPQGTQVYEQYF | TGCGCCAGCAGCCCCCAGGGCACCCAAGTCTACGAGCAGTACTTC
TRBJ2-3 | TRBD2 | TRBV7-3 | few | CASSALAGGNTQYF | TGTGCCAGCAGCGCGCTAGCGGGAGGGAATACGCAGTATTTT
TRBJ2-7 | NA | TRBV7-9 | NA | CASSLQGYEQYF | TGTGCCAGCAGCTTACAGGGGTACGAGCAGTACTTC
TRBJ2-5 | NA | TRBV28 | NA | CASTGTTGRVTQYF | TGTGCCAGCACCGGGACCACAGGGAGGGTGACCCAGTACTTC
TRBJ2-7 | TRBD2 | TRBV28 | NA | CASSLAGVDSYEQYF | TGTGCCAGCAGTTTAGCGGGGGTCGATTCCTACGAGCAGTACTTC
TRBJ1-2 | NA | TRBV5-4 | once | CASSLRASNYGYTF | TGTGCCAGCAGCTTGCGGGCCTCTAACTATGGCTACACCTTC
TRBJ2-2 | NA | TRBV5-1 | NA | CASSLYRGSRGTGELFF | TGCGCCAGCAGCTTGTATAGGGGGTCGAGAGGGACCGGGGAGCTGTTTTTT